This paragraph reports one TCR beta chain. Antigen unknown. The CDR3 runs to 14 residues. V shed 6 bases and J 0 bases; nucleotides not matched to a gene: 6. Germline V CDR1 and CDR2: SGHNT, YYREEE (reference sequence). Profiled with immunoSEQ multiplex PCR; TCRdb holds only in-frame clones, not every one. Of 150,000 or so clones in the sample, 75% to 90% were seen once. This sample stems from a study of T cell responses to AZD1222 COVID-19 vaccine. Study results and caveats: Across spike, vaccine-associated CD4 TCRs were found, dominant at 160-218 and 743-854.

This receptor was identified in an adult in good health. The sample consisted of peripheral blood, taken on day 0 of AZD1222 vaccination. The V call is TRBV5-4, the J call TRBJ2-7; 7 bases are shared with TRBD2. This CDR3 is CASTRAGSSYEQYF. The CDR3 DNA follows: TGTGCCAGCACCCGAGCGGGGAGCTCCTACGAGCAGTACTTC. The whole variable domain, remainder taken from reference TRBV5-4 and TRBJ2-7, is ETGVTQSPTHLIKTRGQQVTLRCSSQSGHNTVSWYQQALGQGPQFIFQYYREEENGRGNFPPRFSGLQFPNYSSELNVNALELDDSALYLCASTRAGSSYEQYFGPGTRLTVT.